Each of the 8 T cell receptor beta chains below was sequenced from the same sample in a study of T cell responses to AZD1222 COVID-19 vaccine. Some clones are missing from TCRdb's copy, which holds only in-frame ones; the method was immunoSEQ multiplex PCR. This sample has some 130,000 clones; 88% occur once, and the top ten carry around 5%. The source was peripheral blood, collected 28 days after the second AZD1222 dose. These receptor sequences come from an adult who received the AZD1222 COVID-19 vaccine.

The chain combines TRBV7-2 with TRBJ1-1; D uncertain. CDR1 SGHTA and CDR2 FQGNSA come from the germline V gene. The CDR3 is made up of 16 amino acids. The ends were cut back, 5 bases at V and 0 bases at J, with 16 bases in the middle. CDR3 region: CASSPQILGLNTEAFF. The CDR3 nucleotides are TGTGCCAGCAGCCCCCAGATCCTGGGGTTGAACACTGAAGCTTTCTTT.

The chain is built from TRBV6-2 or TRBV6-3 and TRBJ1-3, with a weak D call TRBD1 (5 bases). CDR1 is MNHEY and CDR2 is SVGEGT in the germline V gene. The CDR3 sequence is 18 residues long. The germline V and J ends were trimmed by 2 bases and 0 bases, with 17 bases remaining between them. The CDR3 loop is CASSYTGARKTSGNTIYF. For the CDR3, the DNA is TGTGCCAGCAGTTACACCGGGGCTCGGAAAACCTCTGGAAACACCATATATTTT.

The chain carries TRBV7-2 and TRBJ2-7; D is unresolved. V gave up 0 bases and J gave up 1 base, with 13 bases separating them. Germline assignment: CDR1 SGHTA and CDR2 FQGNSA. This CDR3 is built from 16 residues. The CDR3 DNA follows: TGTGCCAGCAGCTTAGCACTGGGGTACGCATCCTACGAGCAGTACTTC. It specifies CASSLALGYASYEQYF. Using reference TRBV7-2 and TRBJ2-7 for the parts outside the CDR3, the full variable domain is GAGVSQSPSNKVTEKGKDVELRCDPISGHTALYWYRQSLGQGLEFLIYFQGNSAPDKSGLPSDRFSAERTGGSVSTLTIQRTQQEDSAVYLCASSLALGYASYEQYFGPGTRLTVT.

V gene TRBV19 combines with J gene TRBJ2-3; TRBD2 is a possible D gene (5 bases). Trimming removed 6 bases from V and 0 bases from J, with 10 bases in between. CDR1 is LNHDA, CDR2 SQIVND, per germline (reference sequence). The CDR3 length is 14 residues. The CDR3 DNA reads TGTGCCAGTAGGAGACGGGATAGCACAGATACGCAGTATTTT. This sequence encodes CASRRRDSTDTQYF.

Here the CDR3 DNA reads TGTGCCAGCAGCCAAACGATCTATGGCTACACCTTC. It translates to CASSQTIYGYTF. The rearrangement joins TRBV7-2 to TRBJ1-2, with D uncertain. Trimming removed 5 bases at V and 4 bases at J, with 8 bases between. The germline CDR1 and CDR2 sequences are SGHTA and FQGNSA. There are 12 residues in the CDR3. Full variable domain (remainder filled in from reference TRBV7-2 and TRBJ1-2): GAGVSQSPSNKVTEKGKDVELRCDPISGHTALYWYRQSLGQGLEFLIYFQGNSAPDKSGLPSDRFSAERTGGSVSTLTIQRTQQEDSAVYLCASSQTIYGYTFGSGTRLTVV.

This clone was observed once. This chain connects TRBV19 to TRBJ1-5; unclear D gene. CDR1 and CDR2 (germline): LNHDA, SQIVND (reference sequence). V was pared by 3 bases and J by 1 base, with 7 bases between. There are 14 residues in the CDR3. CDR3 DNA sequence: TGTGCCAGTAGTATTTGGGGAAGCAATCAGCCCCAGCATTTT. Protein: CASSIWGSNQPQHF.

The rearrangement uses TRBV19 and TRBJ1-5; weak D call: TRBD1 (6 bases). Per germline, CDR1 LNHDA and CDR2 SQIVND (reference sequence). Trimming pared 6 bases from V and 1 base from J, leaving 10 bases between. The length of the CDR3 is 14 residues. This CDR3 reads CASRRQASNQPQHF. The CDR3 region has the DNA TGTGCCAGTAGACGACAGGCCAGCAATCAGCCCCAGCATTTT.

In this sample, this clone turned up a few times. The chain uses TRBV10-1 and TRBJ2-1; no definite D call. Germline V gene sequence: CDR1 WNHNN, CDR2 SYGVQD (reference sequence). There are 11 residues in the CDR3. V lost 3 bases and J 5 bases, leaving 2 bases between the germline ends. The CDR3 DNA sequence: TGCGCCAGCAGTGACAACAATGAGCAGTTCTTC. Protein product: CASSDNNEQFF.